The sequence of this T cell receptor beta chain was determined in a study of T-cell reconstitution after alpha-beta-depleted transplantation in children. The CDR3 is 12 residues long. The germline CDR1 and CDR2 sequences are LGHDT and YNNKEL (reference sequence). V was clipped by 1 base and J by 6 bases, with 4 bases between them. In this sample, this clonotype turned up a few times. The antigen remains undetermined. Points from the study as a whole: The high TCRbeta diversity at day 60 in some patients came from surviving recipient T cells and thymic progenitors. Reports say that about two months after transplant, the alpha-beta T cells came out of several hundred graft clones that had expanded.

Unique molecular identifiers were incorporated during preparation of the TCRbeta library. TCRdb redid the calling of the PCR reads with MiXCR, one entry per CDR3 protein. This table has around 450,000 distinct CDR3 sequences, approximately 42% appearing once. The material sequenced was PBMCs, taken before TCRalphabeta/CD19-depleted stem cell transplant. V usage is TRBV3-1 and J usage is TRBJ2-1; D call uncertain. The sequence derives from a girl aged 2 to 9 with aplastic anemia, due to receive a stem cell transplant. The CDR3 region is CASSQGLNEQFF. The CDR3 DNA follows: TGTGCCAGCAGCCAAGGGCTCAATGAGCAGTTCTTC.